Listed here is a single T cell receptor beta chain. Its antigen is unidentified. This CDR3 contains 16 residues. The V segment lost 0 bases and the J segment 2 bases; nucleotides outside the gene matches: 8. CDR1 GTSNPN and CDR2 SVGIG come from the germline V gene (reference sequence). This record belongs to a study of identical twins. Study-wide findings and caveats: A partial confounding effect on zero-insertion analyses could come from invariant MAIT and iNKT cells. Surplus twin overlap in beta out-of-frame sequences was less pronounced. While abundant cord blood beta clonotypes carried fewer insertions, memory repertoires showed no such pattern.

A universal primer site was created by template switching, with the cDNA bearing unique molecular identifiers. Each CDR3 protein gets one entry after TCRdb re-called the 5' RACE reads with MiXCR. This sample has approximately 220,000 distinct CDR3 sequences; 9.4% occur once, and the top ten carry over 4.5%. The chain is built from TRBV30 and TRBJ2-3, with 7 bases identical to TRBD2. The TCR sequence derives from a woman between 18 and 30 years old in good health. Input material: memory (CD45RO+) T cells sorted from blood. The CDR3 reads CAWSVRASGHTDTQYF. Written as DNA, the CDR3 is TGTGCCTGGAGTGTACGGGCTAGCGGCCACACAGATACGCAGTATTTT.